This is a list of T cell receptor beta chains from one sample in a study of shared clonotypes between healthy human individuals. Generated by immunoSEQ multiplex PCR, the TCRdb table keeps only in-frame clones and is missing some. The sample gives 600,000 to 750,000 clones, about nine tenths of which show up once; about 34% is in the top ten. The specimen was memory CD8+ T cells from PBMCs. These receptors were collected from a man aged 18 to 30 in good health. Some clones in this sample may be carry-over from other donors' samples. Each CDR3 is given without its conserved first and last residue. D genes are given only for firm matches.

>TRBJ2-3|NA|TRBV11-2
ASSLVRGSPDTQY
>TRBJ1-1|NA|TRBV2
ASSTWGGNTEAF
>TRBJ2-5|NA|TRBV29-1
SALATRETQY
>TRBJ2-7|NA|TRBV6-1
ASSEMTDYEQY
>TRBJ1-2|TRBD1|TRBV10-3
AISESGGPGYT
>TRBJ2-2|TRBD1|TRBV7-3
ASSLVSGGYPNTGELF
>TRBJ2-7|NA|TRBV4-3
ASSQERVFGYEQY
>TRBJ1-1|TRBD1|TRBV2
ASILTGRNTEAF
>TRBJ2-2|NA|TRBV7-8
ASSSGLFSYNTGELF
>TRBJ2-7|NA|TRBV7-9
ASSFRTA
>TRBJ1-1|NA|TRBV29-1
SVAQGLNTEAF
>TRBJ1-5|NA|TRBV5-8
ASSLFRAGQPQH
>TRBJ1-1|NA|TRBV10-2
ASSDSRWGAEAF
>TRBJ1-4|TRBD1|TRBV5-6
ASSGGTEAFNEKLF
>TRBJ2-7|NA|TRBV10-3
AISESDGTPTYEQY
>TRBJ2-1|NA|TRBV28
ASSLRRSEQF
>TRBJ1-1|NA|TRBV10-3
AISERGEPEAF
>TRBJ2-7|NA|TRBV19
ASSMGRGSYEQY
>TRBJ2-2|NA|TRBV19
ASQSRNTGELF
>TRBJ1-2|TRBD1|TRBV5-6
ASSLPRQGISNGYT
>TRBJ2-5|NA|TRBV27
ASSHEAGWGTQY
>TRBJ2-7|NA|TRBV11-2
ASSLDIYEQY
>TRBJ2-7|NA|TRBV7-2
ASSQPPGEQY
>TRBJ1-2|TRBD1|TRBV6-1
ASSEPVYPGQGAVRYGYT
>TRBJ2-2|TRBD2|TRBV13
ASSSGTNPTWVF
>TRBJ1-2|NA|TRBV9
ASSVGAAHYGYT
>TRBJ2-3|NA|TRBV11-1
ASSLSYGDTQY
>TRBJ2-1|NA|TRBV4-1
ASSQVSRGDEQF
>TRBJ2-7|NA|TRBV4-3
ASSQEVRQIYEQY
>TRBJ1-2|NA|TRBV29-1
SVVWQFYGYT
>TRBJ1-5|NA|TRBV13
ASSSRVSNQPQH
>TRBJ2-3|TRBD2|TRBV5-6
ASSSLAGGRTDTQY
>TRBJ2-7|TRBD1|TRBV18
ASSSGGAIYEQY
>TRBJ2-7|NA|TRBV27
ASSPGGHPVYEQY
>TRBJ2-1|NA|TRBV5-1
ASSRPDIHNEQF
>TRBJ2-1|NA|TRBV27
ASSFRFNEQF
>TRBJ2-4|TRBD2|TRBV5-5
ASSLAGVGAKNIQY
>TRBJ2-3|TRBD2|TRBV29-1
SVGLAGGRIVTDTQY
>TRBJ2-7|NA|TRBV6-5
ATLDRAPGGYEQY
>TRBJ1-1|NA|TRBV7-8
ASSLAVMNTEAF
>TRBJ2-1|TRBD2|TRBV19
ASTRGLDNEQF
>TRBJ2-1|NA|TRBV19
ASSGGPSYNEQF
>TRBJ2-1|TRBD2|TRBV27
ASSLSGKALGEQF
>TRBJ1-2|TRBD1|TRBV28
ASTQGDRANYGYT
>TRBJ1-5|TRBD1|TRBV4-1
ASSQALTLGGRNQPQH
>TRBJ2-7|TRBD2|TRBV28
ASRKRAGGPHEQY
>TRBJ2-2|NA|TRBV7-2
ASSLEGGNTGELF
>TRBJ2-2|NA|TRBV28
ASSLSLGELF
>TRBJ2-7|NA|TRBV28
ASSIDARGSSYEQY
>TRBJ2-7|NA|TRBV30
AFGLSYEQY
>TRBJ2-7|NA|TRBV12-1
ASSSSRTGSSYEQY
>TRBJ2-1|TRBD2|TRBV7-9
ASSSTSGSDSPV
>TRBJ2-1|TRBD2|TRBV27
ASGLASYNEQF
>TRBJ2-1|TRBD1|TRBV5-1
ASSDRDEQF
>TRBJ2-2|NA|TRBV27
ASSLSISGFNTGELF
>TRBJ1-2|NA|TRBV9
ASSVAKDSRDYGYT